The rows below give T cell receptor beta chains drawn from one sample of a study of T cell repertoires in cytomegalovirus infection. Their cognate antigens are unknown. TCRdb re-analysed the reads in MiXCR, keeping a single row per CDR3 protein. The sample has 80,000 or so distinct CDR3 sequences, approximately 40% seen once. The specimen comprised CD8+ T cells from cultured PBMCs, sampled from culture after CMV antigen stimulation. The receptors come from a human donor in good health (CMV status not recorded). Some clones in this sample may be carry-over from other donors' samples. CDR3s include the opening cysteine and the closing phenylalanine or tryptophan. Fields, in order: V gene, J gene, clone size, D gene, CDR3 DNA, CDR3 protein. The D gene is left open where the match is weak. Only some rows state a clone size, as once, few, many or a class for expanded clones.

TRBV15,TRBJ2-5,few,TRBD1,TGTGCCACCAGCACCGATCGACTTGGGACAGGCCAAGAGACCCAGTACTTC,CATSTDRLGTGQETQYF
TRBV6-2/TRBV6-3,TRBJ2-1,few,TRBD2,TGTGCCAGCAGTTCGGGACTAGCGGGGCCTTACAATGAGCAGTTCTTC,CASSSGLAGPYNEQFF
TRBV28,TRBJ2-7,-,-,TGTGCCAGCAGTTTTCGGGGAAACGAGCAGTACTTC,CASSFRGNEQYF
TRBV7-6,TRBJ1-5,-,-,TGTGCCAGCAGCAACCTCGACAATCAGCCCCAGCATTTT,CASSNLDNQPQHF
TRBV7-2,TRBJ2-7,few,TRBD2,TGTGCCAGCAGCTTAATGGGGCTAGCGGGGGGACCTTCCTCCTACGAGCAGTACTTC,CASSLMGLAGGPSSYEQYF
TRBV28,TRBJ2-7,-,-,TGTGCCAGCAGCTCCCTTTACGTCCACGAGCAGTACTTC,CASSSLYVHEQYF
TRBV7-9,TRBJ1-5,few,TRBD1,TGTGCCAGCAGCTTTGGGACAGGGTATCAGCCCCAGCATTTT,CASSFGTGYQPQHF
TRBV7-8,TRBJ2-7,-,TRBD2,TGTGCCAGCAGCTATACTAGCGGGGGATCCTACGAGCAGTACTTC,CASSYTSGGSYEQYF
TRBV12-3/TRBV12-4,TRBJ2-2,-,-,TGTGCCAGCAGTTATCCAGGGCTCACCGGGGAGCTGTTTTTT,CASSYPGLTGELFF
TRBV19,TRBJ2-7,-,TRBD1,TGTGCCAGTAGTTCACCCCGGGACAGGGGTTCCTACGAGCAGTACTTC,CASSSPRDRGSYEQYF
TRBV4-1,TRBJ1-1,-,-,TGCGCCAGCAGCCAAGCCAATGGCCACACTGAAGCTTTCTTT,CASSQANGHTEAFF
TRBV6-2/TRBV6-3,TRBJ2-7,-,TRBD1,TGTGCCAGCAGTTACTTCGTCAGGGGGCCATCGGATTACGAGCAGTACTTC,CASSYFVRGPSDYEQYF
TRBV7-9,TRBJ2-1,-,-,TGTGCCAGCAGCTCACGGGACACCCATCTGAACAATGAGCAGTTCTTC,CASSSRDTHLNNEQFF
TRBV11-2,TRBJ2-1,many,-,TGTGCCAGCCAGTGGAGCCCCAACAATGAGCAGTTCTTC,CASQWSPNNEQFF
TRBV7-2,TRBJ1-1,-,-,TGTGCCAGCAGCTCACCAACCCACTGGAATACCATGAACACTGAAGCTTTCTTT,CASSSPTHWNTMNTEAFF
TRBV4-1,TRBJ2-7,-,-,TGCGCCAGCAGCCAAGCGGCCAGCAGTCACTACGAGCAGTACTTC,CASSQAASSHYEQYF
TRBV7-8,TRBJ1-5,-,-,TGTGCCAGCAGCTTAGCAGGGTACGAAGGCAATCAGCCCCAGCATTTT,CASSLAGYEGNQPQHF
TRBV7-8,TRBJ2-1,many,TRBD2,TGTGCCAGCAGCTTTAGGAGCGGGGGGTATTCCTACAATGAGCAGTTCTTC,CASSFRSGGYSYNEQFF
TRBV12-3/TRBV12-4,TRBJ2-3,-,-,TGTGCCAGCAGCTTTCGAAAAGCAGAGACCAGTAGCACAGATACGCAGTATTTT,CASSFRKAETSSTDTQYF
TRBV11-2,TRBJ2-3,-,TRBD2,TGTGCCAGCGTCGGGGGGTACTCCACAGATACGCAGTATTTT,CASVGGYSTDTQYF
TRBV12-3/TRBV12-4,TRBJ1-5,-,-,TGTGCCAGCAGTTTCCAGGCCTATAGCAATCAGCCCCAGCATTTT,CASSFQAYSNQPQHF
TRBV2,TRBJ2-7,-,-,TGTGCCAGCAGTGTGGCGGGGCCCTACGAGCAGTACTTC,CASSVAGPYEQYF
TRBV7-6,TRBJ2-7,-,TRBD2,TGTGCCAGCAGCTTAGAACTAGCGGCCTCCTACGAGCAGTACTTC,CASSLELAASYEQYF
TRBV12-3/TRBV12-4,TRBJ2-1,few,-,TGTGCCAGCAGTGAAGACAATGAGCAGTTCTTC,CASSEDNEQFF
TRBV6-1,TRBJ2-7,-,-,TGTGCCAGCAGTGAACAGTCCGTTGATCACTACGAGCAGTACTTC,CASSEQSVDHYEQYF
TRBV7-6,TRBJ2-5,many,TRBD2,TGTGCCAGCAGCTTAGGTGGCCGGGAGGCCCAGTACTTC,CASSLGGREAQYF
TRBV6-6,TRBJ1-6,-,-,TGTGCCAGCAGTACCCCGGGGTACAATTCACCCCTCCACTTT,CASSTPGYNSPLHF
TRBV27,TRBJ2-2,-,TRBD2,TGTGCCAGCAGTCCTTTCATAGCGGGGGGGAACACCGGGGAGCTGCTTTTT,CASSPFIAGGNTGELLF
TRBV7-6,TRBJ2-1,-,-,TGTGCCAGCAGCCTGACGGAGGGTACCCCCTACAATGAGCAGTTCTTC,CASSLTEGTPYNEQFF
TRBV3-1,TRBJ2-1,-,TRBD2,TGTGCCAGCAGCCAAACTCCGGGACTAGCTTACAATGAGCAGTTCTTC,CASSQTPGLAYNEQFF
TRBV12-3/TRBV12-4,TRBJ1-1,-,-,TGTGCCAGCAGCCCCGGATTGAGGAACACTGAAGCTTTCTTT,CASSPGLRNTEAFF
TRBV6-2/TRBV6-3,TRBJ2-1,-,TRBD2,TGTGCCAGCAGCACTAGCGGGGGGGCCTACAATGAGCAGTTCTTC,CASSTSGGAYNEQFF
TRBV12-3/TRBV12-4,TRBJ2-4,few,-,TGTGCCAGCAGTTTGGCTGGGGGCAGGGACATTCAGTACTTC,CASSLAGGRDIQYF
TRBV20-1,TRBJ1-6,few,-,TGCAGTGCTCGAACCCCGGAGAGCTCCTATAATTCACCCCTCCACTTT,CSARTPESSYNSPLHF
TRBV7-9,TRBJ2-7,-,-,TGTGCCAGCAGCCGCGAAAAGGGGTACGAGCAGTACTTC,CASSREKGYEQYF
TRBV6-6,TRBJ1-1,-,-,TGTGCCAGCAGTGGATCACCAGGTGTTCCCGTGAACACTGAAGCTTTCTTT,CASSGSPGVPVNTEAFF
TRBV4-2,TRBJ2-3,-,TRBD1,TGTGCCAGCAGCCAAGACGGGACAGGGGGGCCAGATACGCAGTATTTT,CASSQDGTGGPDTQYF
TRBV6-6,TRBJ2-1,-,TRBD2,TGTGCCAGCAACCCGGGGGGAGAGCAGTTCTTC,CASNPGGEQFF
TRBV4-1,TRBJ2-1,-,TRBD2,TGCGCCAGCAGCCAAGACCTCGCTAGCGGGGGGAATGAGCAGTTCTTC,CASSQDLASGGNEQFF
TRBV4-3,TRBJ2-2,-,-,TGCGCCAGCAGCCAAGAGACGGGGTTCCCCGGGGAGCTGTTTTTT,CASSQETGFPGELFF
TRBV24-1,TRBJ2-1,few,-,TGTGCCACCAGTGATAGCAGGGGATATGAGCAGTTCTTC,CATSDSRGYEQFF